The clone carrying this T cell receptor (beta chain) was counted only a few times. Its cognate antigen is unknown. Germline CDR1 is SGHRS and CDR2 is YFSETQ. V lost 1 base to trimming and J lost 3 bases, with 10 bases between them. This CDR3 contains 14 residues. The sample is drawn from a study of post-analysis software for immune sequencing data. Study details: There were relapsing-remitting, secondary progressive and progressive-relapsing multiple sclerosis among the disease courses included.

Researchers reported that TCR beta cDNA libraries carried unique molecular identifiers. TCRdb independently ran MiXCR on the PCR reads; one entry per CDR3 protein. This table holds roughly 800,000 distinct CDR3 sequences, approximately 50% found once. Study conclusions and caveats: Among multiple sclerosis patients, normalized Chao1 diversity was significantly below that of controls. Samples sharing a preparation batch grouped tightly together when assessed by F measure. Included in a set of about five TRBV segments more frequent in patients than controls were TRBV5-6, TRBV5-1 and TRBV20-1.

Sample: blood. The clonotype was recovered from a girl between 10 and 17 years old with multiple sclerosis. The chain carries TRBV5-1 and TRBJ1-2; D perhaps matches TRBD1 (6 bases). For the CDR3, the DNA is TGCGCCAGCAGCTTGAGGAGGGGGGACTATGGCTACACCTTC. Its protein is CASSLRRGDYGYTF.